The rows below give T cell receptor beta chains drawn from one sample of a study of T cells expressing NK-cell markers. TCRdb reprocessed the 5' RACE reads; each CDR3 protein has one entry and no DNA is given. Its table records 550,000 to 600,000 distinct CDR3 sequences. Sequencing input: blood T cells: a sorted CD56 or NKG2C T cell subset, CD4+ or CD8+ T cells, or bulk PBMC T cells (not recorded which). These receptors were taken from a young man in good health. The CDR3 runs from the conserved cysteine through the conserved F or W. Each record gives: V gene, J gene, CDR3 length, CDR3 protein.

v_gene: TRBV10-3
j_gene: TRBJ1-2
len: 13
CDR3aa: CAISEIGTDGYTF

v_gene: TRBV11-2
j_gene: TRBJ1-1
len: 15
CDR3aa: CASSRQGQGQTEAFF

v_gene: TRBV5-5
j_gene: TRBJ2-1
len: 14
CDR3aa: CASGGSGTYNEQFF

v_gene: TRBV28
j_gene: TRBJ1-5
len: 14
CDR3aa: CASSLDAGNQPQHF

v_gene: TRBV24-1
j_gene: TRBJ2-2
len: 15
CDR3aa: CATSDRQRNTGELFF

v_gene: TRBV10-3
j_gene: TRBJ2-3
len: 14
CDR3aa: CAITGQGVGDTQYF

v_gene: TRBV10-3
j_gene: TRBJ2-6
len: 18
CDR3aa: CAISGRDRHRSGANVLTF

v_gene: TRBV12-3/TRBV12-4
j_gene: TRBJ2-4
len: 15
CDR3aa: CASSLNPRDQNIQYF

v_gene: TRBV12-3/TRBV12-4
j_gene: TRBJ1-1
len: 14
CDR3aa: CASSLSRGATEAFF

v_gene: TRBV5-1
j_gene: TRBJ2-1
len: 16
CDR3aa: CASSSHSGRGALEQFF

v_gene: TRBV4-1
j_gene: TRBJ1-1
len: 18
CDR3aa: CASSPRRGVGHEDTEAFF

v_gene: TRBV6-4
j_gene: TRBJ2-2
len: 20
CDR3aa: CASSTDTWTEARANTGELFF

v_gene: TRBV6-5
j_gene: TRBJ2-1
len: 17
CDR3aa: CASSYSIGTGRNNEQFF

v_gene: TRBV6-1
j_gene: TRBJ2-2
len: 15
CDR3aa: CASSKGQENTGELFF

v_gene: TRBV7-9
j_gene: TRBJ2-2
len: 17
CDR3aa: CASSVHGTNSNTGELFF

v_gene: TRBV7-2
j_gene: TRBJ2-7
len: 17
CDR3aa: CASSPSWGRTTRREQYF

v_gene: TRBV20-1
j_gene: TRBJ2-7
len: 15
CDR3aa: CSARDYRGTTFEQYF

v_gene: TRBV5-1
j_gene: TRBJ2-2
len: 16
CDR3aa: CASSLVTGTNTGELFF

v_gene: TRBV6-1
j_gene: TRBJ1-3
len: 14
CDR3aa: CASAVDFSGNTIYF

v_gene: TRBV6-2/TRBV6-3
j_gene: TRBJ2-1
len: 16
CDR3aa: CASSYIDRAPYNEQFF

v_gene: TRBV24-1
j_gene: TRBJ2-2
len: 11
CDR3aa: CATANGGELFF

v_gene: TRBV18
j_gene: TRBJ2-1
len: 13
CDR3aa: CASSPGTSGNGFF

v_gene: TRBV6-5
j_gene: TRBJ2-3
len: 16
CDR3aa: CASSFRWDRNTDTQYF

v_gene: TRBV6-5
j_gene: TRBJ2-1
len: 15
CDR3aa: CASSYSRWGGNEQFF

v_gene: TRBV12-3/TRBV12-4
j_gene: TRBJ2-2
len: 15
CDR3aa: CASSSLAGRTGELFF

v_gene: TRBV7-9
j_gene: TRBJ1-4
len: 15
CDR3aa: CASSLVQGGGEKLFF

v_gene: TRBV7-9
j_gene: TRBJ2-1
len: 14
CDR3aa: CASTTTQVDIEQFF

v_gene: TRBV28
j_gene: TRBJ2-7
len: 12
CDR3aa: CASRAGDYEQYF

v_gene: TRBV10-3
j_gene: TRBJ1-2
len: 16
CDR3aa: CAISEEGTGGIYGYTF

v_gene: TRBV6-2/TRBV6-3
j_gene: TRBJ2-1
len: 14
CDR3aa: CASKRPTGNNEQFF

v_gene: TRBV11-2
j_gene: TRBJ2-5
len: 16
CDR3aa: CASSLSDLGRAETQYF

v_gene: TRBV29-1
j_gene: TRBJ2-4
len: 12
CDR3aa: CSVDVQANIQYF

v_gene: TRBV4-2
j_gene: TRBJ2-3
len: 13
CDR3aa: CASSQGSSDTQYF

v_gene: TRBV4-2
j_gene: TRBJ2-5
len: 16
CDR3aa: CASSRTGENQQETQYF

v_gene: TRBV7-2
j_gene: TRBJ1-5
len: 17
CDR3aa: CASSLAQGSYSNQPQHF

v_gene: TRBV15
j_gene: TRBJ2-7
len: 15
CDR3aa: CATSRDPGFTYEQYF

v_gene: TRBV28
j_gene: TRBJ2-1
len: 13
CDR3aa: CASSLGQSIRQFF

v_gene: TRBV2
j_gene: TRBJ1-5
len: 14
CDR3aa: CASNPFSGRGGQHF

v_gene: TRBV11-1
j_gene: TRBJ2-1
len: 15
CDR3aa: CASSSGQGTGHEQFF

v_gene: TRBV7-6
j_gene: TRBJ1-4
len: 15
CDR3aa: CASSRSGLTNEKLFF

v_gene: TRBV12-3/TRBV12-4
j_gene: TRBJ2-7
len: 17
CDR3aa: CASSPERRLAEDYEQYF

v_gene: TRBV2
j_gene: TRBJ2-3
len: 12
CDR3aa: CASSKSGDTQYF

v_gene: TRBV30
j_gene: TRBJ2-5
len: 16
CDR3aa: CAFTGRDRGPGETQYF

v_gene: TRBV29-1
j_gene: TRBJ2-7
len: 13
CDR3aa: CSVGGGAGYEQYF

v_gene: TRBV18
j_gene: TRBJ2-3
len: 15
CDR3aa: CASSSGISRADTQYF

v_gene: TRBV12-3/TRBV12-4
j_gene: TRBJ1-4
len: 14
CDR3aa: CASSLWGGGEKLFF

v_gene: TRBV5-1
j_gene: TRBJ2-1
len: 13
CDR3aa: CASSLGTAPLPFF

v_gene: TRBV5-1
j_gene: TRBJ2-2
len: 16
CDR3aa: CASSFWTGKSPGELFF